The 6 T cell receptor beta chains below come from one sample, sequenced in a study of blood T cells in healthy people across ages. Using a J-beta primer mix together with a sample-barcoded 5' primer, a second PCR was run for about 6 to 11 cycles. TCRdb reprocessed the 5' RACE reads via MiXCR and lists one record per CDR3 protein. Of about 1.8 million distinct CDR3 sequences detected, just under 50% appear once; the ten largest clones hold around 2.1%. The sample was blood. These receptors were collected from a woman in her thirties or forties in good health.

This sequence joins TRBV6-6 and TRBJ2-1; TRBD1 is a possible D gene (6 bases). V dropped 5 bases and J dropped 9 bases, with 8 bases sitting between them. The CDR3 extends over 11 amino acids. From germline, CDR1 is MNHNY and CDR2 SVGAGI (reference sequence). CDR3 bases: TGTGCCAGCAGTACAGGGACTGAGCAGTTCTTC. Amino acids: CASSTGTEQFF.

This chain connects TRBV29-1 to TRBJ2-3, with 9 positions matching TRBD2. CDR1 and CDR2 from the germline V gene are SQVTM and ANQGSEA. V lost 7 bases and J lost 6; bases outside the gene matches: 11. The CDR3 contains 14 residues. CDR3 bases: TGCAGCGGCCGATCTAGCGGGGCAGGGGATACGCAGTATTTT. Amino acids: CSGRSSGAGDTQYF.

Note on this clonotype: With a much larger clone just one base away, this may be a read error. The chain has TRBV29-1 and TRBJ2-5, with D uncertain. This CDR3 comprises 11 residues. V was shortened by 3 bases and J by 12 bases, with 14 bases between the two germline ends. CDR1 and CDR2 (germline): SQVTM, ANQGSEA. The CDR3 reads CSVEVVGIKYF. For the CDR3, the DNA is TGCAGCGTTGAGGTGGTAGGCATTAAGTACTTC. The variable domain in full, with the rest retrieved from reference TRBV29-1 and TRBJ2-5, is SAVISQKPSRDICQRGTSLTIQCQVDSQVTMMFWYRQQPGQSLTLIATANQGSEATYESGFVIDKFPISRPNLTFSTLTVSNMSPEDSSIYLCSVEVVGIKYFGPGTRLLVL.

A remark on this clonotype: Since a much larger clone is just one base distant, this may be a read error. This rearrangement joins TRBV5-1 to TRBJ2-5; TRBD2 matches at 10 bases. Germline loops: CDR1 SGHRS, CDR2 YFSETQ. This CDR3 contains 15 residues. The chain's CDR3 is CVSSLASGGEETQYF. The CDR3 coding sequence is TGCGTCAGCAGCTTGGCTAGCGGGGGAGAGGAGACCCAGTACTTC.

This sequence joins TRBV20-1 and TRBJ2-7; weak D call: TRBD1 (6 bases). Trimming took 5 bases from V and 0 from J, leaving 14 bases between them. The V gene's germline CDR1 is DFQATT and CDR2 SNEGSKA (reference sequence). This CDR3 contains 14 residues. The CDR3: CSASRTDSSYEQYF. The CDR3 coding sequence is TGCAGTGCTTCGAGGACAGATAGCTCCTACGAGCAGTACTTC.

This clonotype occurred a few times. The rearrangement joins TRBV6-2 or TRBV6-3 to TRBJ1-5; 8 nucleotides agree with TRBD1. This CDR3 comprises 15 residues. The V gene's germline CDR1 is MNHEY and CDR2 SVGEGT. The trim removed 6 bases at V and 4 bases at J, leaving 8 bases unmatched. CDR3 sequence (DNA): TGTGCCAGCAGATCCCCTGGGACAGGTAATCAGCCCCAGCATTTT. Translating gives CASRSPGTGNQPQHF.